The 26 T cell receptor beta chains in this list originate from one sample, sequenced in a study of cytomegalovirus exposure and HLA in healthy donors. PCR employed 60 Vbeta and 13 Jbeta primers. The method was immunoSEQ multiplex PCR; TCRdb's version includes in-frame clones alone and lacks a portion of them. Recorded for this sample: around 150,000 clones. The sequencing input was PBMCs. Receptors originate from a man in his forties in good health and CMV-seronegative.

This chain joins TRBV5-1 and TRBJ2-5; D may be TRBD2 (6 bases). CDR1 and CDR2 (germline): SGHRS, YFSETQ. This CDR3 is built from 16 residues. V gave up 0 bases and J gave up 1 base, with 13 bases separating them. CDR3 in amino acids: CASSLENWRGQETQYF. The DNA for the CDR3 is TGCGCCAGCAGCTTGGAAAATTGGCGGGGCCAAGAGACCCAGTACTTC.

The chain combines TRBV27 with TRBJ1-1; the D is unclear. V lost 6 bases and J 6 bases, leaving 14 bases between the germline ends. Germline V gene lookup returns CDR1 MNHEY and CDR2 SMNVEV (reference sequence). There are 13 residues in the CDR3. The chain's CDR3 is CASSLHGGPEAFF. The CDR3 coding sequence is TGTGCCAGCAGCCTCCATGGAGGGCCTGAAGCTTTCTTT.

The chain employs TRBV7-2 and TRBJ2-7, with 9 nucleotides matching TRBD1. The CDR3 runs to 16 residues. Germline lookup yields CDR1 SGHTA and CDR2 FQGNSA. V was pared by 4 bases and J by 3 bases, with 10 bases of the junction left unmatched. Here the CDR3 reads CASSSNSGTGHYEQYF. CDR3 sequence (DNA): TGTGCCAGCAGCTCCAATTCCGGGACAGGGCACTACGAGCAGTACTTC.

The CDR3 bases are TGTGCCAGCAGCGCTGACAGGGTACAGCCCCAGCATTTT. It specifies CASSADRVQPQHF. The rearrangement links TRBV7-9 to TRBJ1-5, with 7 nucleotides matching TRBD1. J gave up 7 bases and V 5 bases, and 5 bases lay outside the gene matches. The length of the CDR3 is 13 residues. CDR1 and CDR2 from the germline V gene are SEHNR and FQNEAQ (reference sequence).

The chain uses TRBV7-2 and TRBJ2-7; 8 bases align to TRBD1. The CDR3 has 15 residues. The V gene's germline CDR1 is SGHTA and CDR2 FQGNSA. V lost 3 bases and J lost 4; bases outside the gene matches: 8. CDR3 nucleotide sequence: TGTGCCAGCAGCTTTGCCGGGACAGGAGGTTACGAGCAGTACTTC. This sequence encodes CASSFAGTGGYEQYF.

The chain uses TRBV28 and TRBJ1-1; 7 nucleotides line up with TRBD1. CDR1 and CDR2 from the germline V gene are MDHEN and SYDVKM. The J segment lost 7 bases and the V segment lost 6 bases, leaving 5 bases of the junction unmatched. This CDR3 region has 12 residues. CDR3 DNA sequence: TGTGCCAGCAGAGGGGGCCGCCTTGAAGCTTTCTTT. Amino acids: CASRGGRLEAFF.

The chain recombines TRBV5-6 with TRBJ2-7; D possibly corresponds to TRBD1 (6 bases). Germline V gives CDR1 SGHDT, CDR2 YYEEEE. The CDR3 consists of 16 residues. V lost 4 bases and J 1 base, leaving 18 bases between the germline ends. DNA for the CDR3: TGTGCCAGCAGCCCGTTAGACGACAGGATTTCCTACGAGCAGTACTTC. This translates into CASSPLDDRISYEQYF.

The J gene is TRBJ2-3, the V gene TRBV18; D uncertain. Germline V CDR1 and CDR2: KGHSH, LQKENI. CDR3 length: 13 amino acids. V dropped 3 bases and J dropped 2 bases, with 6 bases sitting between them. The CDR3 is CASSPSFTDTQYF. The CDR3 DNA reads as TGTGCCAGCTCACCCAGTTTCACAGATACGCAGTATTTT.

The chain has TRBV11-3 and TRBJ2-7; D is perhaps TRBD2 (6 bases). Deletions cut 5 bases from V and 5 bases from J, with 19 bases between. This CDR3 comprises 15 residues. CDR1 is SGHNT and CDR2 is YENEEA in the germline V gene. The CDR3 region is CASSPGYGTPHEQYF. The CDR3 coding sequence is TGTGCCAGCAGCCCCGGATACGGGACTCCCCACGAGCAGTACTTC.

The CDR3 sequence is CASSLNLQGAPNYGYTF. The CDR3 nucleotides are TGTGCCAGCAGTTTAAACTTACAGGGGGCGCCTAACTATGGCTACACCTTC. The rearrangement joins TRBV27 to TRBJ1-2; 9 bases are shared with TRBD1. The CDR3 runs to 17 residues. Germline loops: CDR1 MNHEY, CDR2 SMNVEV (reference sequence). J gave up 0 bases and V 2 bases, and 7 bases lay outside the gene matches.

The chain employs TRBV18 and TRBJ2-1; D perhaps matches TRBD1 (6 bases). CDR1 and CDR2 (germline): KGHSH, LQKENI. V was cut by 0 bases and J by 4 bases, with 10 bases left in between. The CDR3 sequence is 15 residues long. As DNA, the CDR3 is TGTGCCAGCTCACCACCGGGGACACAATACAATGAGCAGTTCTTC. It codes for CASSPPGTQYNEQFF.

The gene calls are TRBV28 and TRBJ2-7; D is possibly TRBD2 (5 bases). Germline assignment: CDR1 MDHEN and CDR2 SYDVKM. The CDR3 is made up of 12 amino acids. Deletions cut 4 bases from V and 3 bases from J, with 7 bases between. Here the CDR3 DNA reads TGTGCCAGCAGTTCCGGGAACTACGAGCAGTACTTC. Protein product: CASSSGNYEQYF.

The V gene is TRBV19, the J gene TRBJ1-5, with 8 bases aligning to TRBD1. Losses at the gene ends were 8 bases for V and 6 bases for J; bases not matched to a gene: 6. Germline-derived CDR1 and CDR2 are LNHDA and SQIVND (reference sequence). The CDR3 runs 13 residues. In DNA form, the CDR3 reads TGTGCCAGTCGGACAGGGAAAAGTCAGCCCCAGCATTTT. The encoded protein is CASRTGKSQPQHF.

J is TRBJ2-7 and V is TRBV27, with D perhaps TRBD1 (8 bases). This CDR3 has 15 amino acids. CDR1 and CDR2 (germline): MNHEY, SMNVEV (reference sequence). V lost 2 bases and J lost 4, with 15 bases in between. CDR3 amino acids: CASSLDRGGGYEQYF. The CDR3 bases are TGTGCCAGCAGTTTAGACAGGGGCGGGGGTTACGAGCAGTACTTC.

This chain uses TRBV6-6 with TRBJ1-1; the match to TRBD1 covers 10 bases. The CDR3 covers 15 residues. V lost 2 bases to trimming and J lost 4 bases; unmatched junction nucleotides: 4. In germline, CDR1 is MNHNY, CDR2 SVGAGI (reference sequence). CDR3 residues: CASSYGDRGFTEAFF. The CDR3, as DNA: TGTGCCAGCAGTTACGGGGACAGGGGTTTCACTGAAGCTTTCTTT.

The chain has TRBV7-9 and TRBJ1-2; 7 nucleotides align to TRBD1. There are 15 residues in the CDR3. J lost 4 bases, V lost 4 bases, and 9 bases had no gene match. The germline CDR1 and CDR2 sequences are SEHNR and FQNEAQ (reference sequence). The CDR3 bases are TGTGCCAGCAGCTCCACCCCGGGGACAGCCTATGGCTACACCTTC. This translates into CASSSTPGTAYGYTF.

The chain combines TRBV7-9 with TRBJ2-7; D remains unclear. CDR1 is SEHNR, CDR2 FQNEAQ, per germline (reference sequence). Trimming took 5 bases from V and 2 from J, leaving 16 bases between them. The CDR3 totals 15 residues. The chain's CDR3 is CASSTKLAVTYEQYF. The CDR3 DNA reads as TGTGCCAGCAGCACAAAATTGGCAGTGACCTACGAGCAGTACTTC.

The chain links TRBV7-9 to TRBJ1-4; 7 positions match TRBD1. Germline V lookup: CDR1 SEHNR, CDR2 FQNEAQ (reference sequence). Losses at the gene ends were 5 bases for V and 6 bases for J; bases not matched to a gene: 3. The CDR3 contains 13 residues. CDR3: CASSLTGDEKLFF. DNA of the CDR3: TGTGCCAGCAGCCTTACAGGGGATGAAAAACTGTTTTTT. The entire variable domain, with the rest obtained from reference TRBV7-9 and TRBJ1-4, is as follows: DTGVSQNPRHKITKRGQNVTFRCDPISEHNRLYWYRQTLGQGPEFLTYFQNEAQLEKSRLLSDRFSAERPKGSFSTLEIQRTEQGDSAMYLCASSLTGDEKLFFGSGTQLSVL.

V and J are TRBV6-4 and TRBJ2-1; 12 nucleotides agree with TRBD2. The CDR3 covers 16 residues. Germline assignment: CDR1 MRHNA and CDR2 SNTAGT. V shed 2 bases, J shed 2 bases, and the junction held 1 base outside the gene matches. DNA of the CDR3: TGTGCCAGCAGTGACCTAGCGGGGGGGCCCTACAATGAGCAGTTCTTC. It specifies CASSDLAGGPYNEQFF.

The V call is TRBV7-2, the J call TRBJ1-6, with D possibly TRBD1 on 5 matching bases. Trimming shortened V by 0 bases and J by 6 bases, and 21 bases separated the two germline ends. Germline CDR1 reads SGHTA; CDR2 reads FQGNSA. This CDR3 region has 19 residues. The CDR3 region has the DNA TGTGCCAGCAGCTTAGCGGACACGGGTACCCCTCATGGTAATTCACCCCTCCACTTT. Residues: CASSLADTGTPHGNSPLHF.

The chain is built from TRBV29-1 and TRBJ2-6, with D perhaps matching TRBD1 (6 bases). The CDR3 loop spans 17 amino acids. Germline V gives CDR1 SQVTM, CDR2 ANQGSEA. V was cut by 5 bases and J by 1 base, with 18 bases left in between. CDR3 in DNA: TGCAGCGTTCTCAGGGGCGGGTCCCTGTCTGGGGCCAACGTCCTGACTTTC. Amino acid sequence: CSVLRGGSLSGANVLTF.

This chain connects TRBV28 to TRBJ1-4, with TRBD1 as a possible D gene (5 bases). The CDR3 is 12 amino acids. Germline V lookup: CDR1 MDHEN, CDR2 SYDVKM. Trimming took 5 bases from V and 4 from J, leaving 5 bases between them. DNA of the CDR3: TGTGCCAGCAGTAGGGGTAATGAAAAACTGTTTTTT. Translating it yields CASSRGNEKLFF.

CDR3 in amino acids: CASSPVSGDTQYF. Here the CDR3 DNA reads TGTGCCAGCAGCCCCGTGAGCGGGGATACGCAGTATTTT. The rearrangement links TRBV6-5 to TRBJ2-3, with a weak D call TRBD2 (6 bases). V was pared by 6 bases and J by 6 bases, with 13 bases between. The CDR3 is 13 residues long. CDR1 MNHEY and CDR2 SVGAGI come from the germline V gene.

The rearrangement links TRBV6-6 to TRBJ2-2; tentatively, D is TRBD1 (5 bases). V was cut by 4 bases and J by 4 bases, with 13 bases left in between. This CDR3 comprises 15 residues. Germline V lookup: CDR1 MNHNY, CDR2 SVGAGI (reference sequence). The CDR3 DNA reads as TGTGCCAGCAGTTCTAGGCAGGGCTTCACCGGGGAGCTGTTTTTT. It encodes CASSSRQGFTGELFF.

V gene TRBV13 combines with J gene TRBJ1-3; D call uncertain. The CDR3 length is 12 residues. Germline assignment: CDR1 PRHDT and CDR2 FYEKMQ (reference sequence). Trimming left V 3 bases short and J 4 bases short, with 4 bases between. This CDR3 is CASSFQGNTIYF. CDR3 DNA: TGTGCCAGCAGCTTCCAGGGAAACACCATATATTTT.

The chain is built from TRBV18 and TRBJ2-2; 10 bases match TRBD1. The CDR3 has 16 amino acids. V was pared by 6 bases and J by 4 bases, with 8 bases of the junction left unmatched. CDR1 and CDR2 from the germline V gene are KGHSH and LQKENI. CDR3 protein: CASSETTGGGTGELFF. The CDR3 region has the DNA TGTGCCAGCTCGGAAACGACAGGGGGCGGCACCGGGGAGCTGTTTTTT.